Each of the 24 T cell receptor beta chains below was sequenced from the same sample in a study of T cells in Graves' hyperthyroidism and ophthalmopathy. RNA transcripts yielded amplified TCR beta CDR3 regions. HTBI primers were employed in a first-round RT-PCR of the TCR CDR3. In TCRdb, the multiplex PCR reads were re-called with MiXCR into one record per CDR3 protein. Of hundreds of thousands of distinct CDR3 sequences in the sample, 15% to 20% are singletons; the top ten hold around 4%. Sequenced: blood. These receptor sequences come from a woman in her 30s with Graves' hyperthyroidism.

This clonotype has a handful of counts. The rearrangement joins TRBV5-1 to TRBJ2-1; D is unresolved. Germline V gene lookup returns CDR1 SGHRS and CDR2 YFSETQ. The CDR3 runs to 15 residues. V was pared by 3 bases and J by 4 bases, with 14 bases between. In DNA form, the CDR3 reads TGCGCCAGCAGCTCCAGCCGTTCTAATTACAATGAGCAGTTCTTC. As protein: CASSSSRSNYNEQFF.

This clonotype appeared a few times. The rearrangement uses TRBV15 and TRBJ2-7; tentatively, D is TRBD1 (5 bases). This CDR3 spans 14 amino acids. V was cut by 3 bases and J by 0 bases, with 9 bases left in between. Per the germline V gene, CDR1 is LNHNV and CDR2 is YYDKDF (reference sequence). This CDR3 reads CATSRETASYEQYF. The DNA for the CDR3 is TGTGCCACCAGCAGGGAGACAGCCTCCTACGAGCAGTACTTC.

This clonotype was seen ten or more times. The chain has TRBV3-1 and TRBJ2-5, with 13 bases matching TRBD2. CDR3 length: 16 residues. Germline CDR1 and CDR2: LGHDT and YNNKEL (reference sequence). V trimming: 2 bases; J trimming: 2 bases; junction bases outside the gene matches: 2. The CDR3 sequence is CASSQPTSGRQETQYF. CDR3 sequence (DNA): TGTGCCAGCAGCCAACCGACTAGCGGGAGGCAAGAGACCCAGTACTTC.

The chain employs TRBV27 and TRBJ2-7; 12 nucleotides agree with TRBD2. Germline CDR1 MNHEY, CDR2 SMNVEV (reference sequence). The length of the CDR3 is 15 residues. V was pared by 8 bases and J by 5 bases, with 10 bases of the junction left unmatched. CDR3 residues: CASGRLAGVHHEQYF. For the CDR3, the DNA is TGTGCCAGCGGGCGACTAGCGGGAGTGCACCACGAGCAGTACTTC.

J is TRBJ2-7 and V is TRBV9; 10 bases agree with TRBD1. V gave up 0 bases and J gave up 6 bases; unmatched junction bases: 0. CDR3 length: 13 residues. Germline values: CDR1 SGDLS, CDR2 YYNGEE. CDR3 region: CASSVGDRGEQYF. Here the CDR3 DNA reads TGTGCCAGCAGCGTAGGGGACAGGGGCGAGCAGTACTTC.

This clonotype was recorded many times. This sequence joins TRBV11-2 and TRBJ1-1; no clear D. Trimming left V 3 bases short and J 4 bases short, with 9 bases between. Germline V gene data show CDR1 as SGHAT and CDR2 as FQNNGV. CDR3 length: 13 residues. In DNA form, the CDR3 reads TGTGCCAGCAGCTTGGACCGGGGCACTGAAGCTTTCTTT. Translated, it gives CASSLDRGTEAFF.

This clonotype appeared many times. V gene TRBV2 combines with J gene TRBJ2-3; 10 bases line up with TRBD2. Germline-derived CDR1 and CDR2 are SNHLY and FYNNEI. V lost 5 bases to trimming and J lost 1 base; unmatched junction nucleotides: 0. The CDR3 sequence is 14 residues long. CDR3 residues: CASSSGRGTDTQYF. CDR3 nucleotides: TGTGCCAGCAGTAGCGGGAGGGGCACAGATACGCAGTATTTT.

The genes are TRBV20-1 and TRBJ2-7; TRBD2 matches at 8 bases. This CDR3 region has 14 residues. With V trimmed by 3 bases and J by 2 bases, 6 bases remained unmatched. Per germline, CDR1 DFQATT and CDR2 SNEGSKA (reference sequence). CDR3 protein: CSASVFSGAYEQYF. The DNA for the CDR3 is TGCAGTGCTAGTGTTTTTAGCGGGGCCTACGAGCAGTACTTC.

In its sample, this clonotype was seen many times. V usage is TRBV7-9 and J usage is TRBJ2-3; 14 positions match TRBD2. Germline CDR1 is SEHNR and CDR2 is FQNEAQ (reference sequence). J was trimmed by 2 bases and V by 3 bases; bases with no gene match: 7. This CDR3 has 18 residues. The CDR3: CASSFFRTSGRSTDTQYF. CDR3 coding DNA: TGTGCCAGCAGCTTCTTTCGGACTAGCGGGAGGTCCACAGATACGCAGTATTTT. Together with reference TRBV7-9 and TRBJ2-3, the CDR3 gives the full variable domain: DTGVSQNPRHKITKRGQNVTFRCDPISEHNRLYWYRQTLGQGPEFLTYFQNEAQLEKSRLLSDRFSAERPKGSFSTLEIQRTEQGDSAMYLCASSFFRTSGRSTDTQYFGPGTRLTVL.

The chain recombines TRBV28 with TRBJ2-7; maybe TRBD1 (5 bases). Germline V gene data show CDR1 as MDHEN and CDR2 as SYDVKM. V lost 4 bases to trimming and J lost 4 bases, with 20 bases between them. The CDR3 length is 16 residues. CDR3 amino acids: CASSSYIRKQAYEQYF. In DNA form, the CDR3 reads TGTGCCAGCAGTTCCTACATTAGAAAACAGGCTTACGAGCAGTACTTC.

This clonotype was detected ten times or more. The rearrangement links TRBV12-3 or TRBV12-4 to TRBJ1-4; TRBD1 might be the D (5 bases). CDR3 length: 14 residues. Trimming took 3 bases from V and 4 from J, leaving 9 bases between them. Written as DNA, the CDR3 is TGTGCCAGCAGTTTCTGGGACTATAATGAAAAACTGTTTTTT. This codes for CASSFWDYNEKLFF.

The sample holds many counts of this clonotype. Here the CDR3 reads CASSLRGRVLGEQFF. The CDR3 DNA reads TGTGCCAGCAGCTTAAGGGGCAGGGTATTAGGTGAGCAGTTCTTC. This chain uses TRBV7-2 with TRBJ2-1; the D gene is possibly TRBD1 (5 bases). The ends were cut back, 2 bases at V and 9 bases at J, with 17 bases in the middle. The CDR3 runs 15 residues. Germline V gene data show CDR1 as SGHTA and CDR2 as FQGNSA.

In its sample, this clonotype was seen a few times. The chain links TRBV20-1 to TRBJ2-7; D unclear. The CDR3 spans 12 residues. Germline CDR1 reads DFQATT; CDR2 reads SNEGSKA (reference sequence). V was pared by 3 bases and J by 3 bases, with 9 bases between. CDR3 sequence reads: CSASKGNYEQYF. In DNA, the CDR3 is TGCAGTGCTAGTAAGGGCAACTACGAGCAGTACTTC.

This clonotype occurred a few times. This chain joins TRBV5-4 and TRBJ2-2; D assignment may be TRBD1 or TRBD2 (6 bases each). Trimming shortened V by 0 bases and J by 7 bases, and 13 bases separated the two germline ends. Germline CDR1 reads SGHNT; CDR2 reads YYREEE (reference sequence). CDR3 length: 15 residues. The CDR3 spells CASSLASRGHGELFF. DNA for the CDR3: TGTGCCAGCAGCTTGGCGTCTCGGGGGCACGGGGAGCTGTTTTTT.

This clonotype was seen ten or more times. The chain recombines TRBV15 with TRBJ2-7; tentative D call: TRBD2 (5 bases). The V end lost 0 bases, the J end lost 3 bases, and 6 bases lay between the germline ends. The CDR3 runs to 13 residues. CDR1 is LNHNV, CDR2 YYDKDF, per germline (reference sequence). The CDR3 nucleotides read TGTGCCACCAGCAGAGATCGGGACTACGAGCAGTACTTC. Amino acids: CATSRDRDYEQYF.

The J gene is TRBJ1-2, the V gene TRBV30; no clear D. Germline V gene lookup returns CDR1 GTSNPN and CDR2 SVGIG (reference sequence). V was shortened by 5 bases and J by 6 bases, with 16 bases between the two germline ends. This CDR3 region has 13 residues. The CDR3 sequence is CAWRRDPQDGYTF. In nucleotides, the CDR3 is TGTGCCTGGCGGAGGGATCCCCAGGATGGCTACACCTTC.

This clonotype showed up many times. This chain connects TRBV27 to TRBJ2-3; D perhaps matches TRBD1 (6 bases). Trimming took off 7 bases at V and 6 bases at J, with 20 bases between the two ends. The germline V gene encodes CDR1 MNHEY and CDR2 SMNVEV (reference sequence). This CDR3 contains 15 residues. CDR3 protein: CASTRPGALSDTQYF. As DNA, the CDR3 is TGTGCCAGCACCCGCCCAGGGGCGCTTAGCGATACGCAGTATTTT.

As regards this clonotype: One end of the junction is discordant with germline, which a read error may explain. V is TRBV5-1 and J is TRBJ1-1; 7 bases are shared with TRBD1. The CDR3 sequence is 14 residues long. Germline V CDR1 and CDR2: SGHRS, YFSETQ. This CDR3 reads CASSRQGSNTKAFF. The CDR3 nucleotides are TGTGCCAGCAGCCGACAGGGTTCGAACACTAAAGCTTTCTTT.

This clonotype was counted a few times. The V and J genes are TRBV25-1 and TRBJ2-2; D not certain. Germline CDR1 MGHDK, CDR2 SYGVNS. Deletions cut 3 bases from V and 6 bases from J, with 11 bases between. CDR3 size: 14 residues. The CDR3 region is CASSDRFVSGELFF. CDR3 sequence (DNA): TGTGCCAGCAGTGACCGGTTTGTCTCCGGGGAGCTGTTTTTT.

V gene TRBV3-1 combines with J gene TRBJ2-3, with TRBD2 as a possible D gene (5 bases). The CDR3 spans 11 residues. Germline values: CDR1 LGHDT, CDR2 YNNKEL (reference sequence). V was pared by 5 bases and J by 10 bases, with 10 bases between. The CDR3 spells CASSNSLAQYF. The CDR3, as DNA: TGTGCCAGCAGCAACTCACTAGCGCAGTATTTT.

This clonotype was counted between two and nine times. This chain joins TRBV28 and TRBJ2-2; TRBD2 might be the D (5 bases). This CDR3 comprises 15 residues. The germline V and J ends were trimmed by 2 bases and 5 bases, with 12 bases remaining between them. Germline-derived CDR1 and CDR2 are MDHEN and SYDVKM. The CDR3 DNA reads TGTGCCAGCAGTTTACGCGGGTCCCATACCGGGGAGCTGTTTTTT. Its translation is CASSLRGSHTGELFF.

The V gene is TRBV18, the J gene TRBJ1-4; possible D gene TRBD1, 6 bases. The V end was cut by 1 base, the J end by 0 bases, with 6 bases between. The CDR3 is made up of 15 amino acids. Germline-derived CDR1 and CDR2 are KGHSH and LQKENI. CDR3 DNA sequence: TGTGCCAGCTCACCACAGGGGGCAACTAATGAAAAACTGTTTTTT. Amino acids: CASSPQGATNEKLFF. Together with reference TRBV18 and TRBJ1-4, the CDR3 gives the full variable domain: NAGVMQNPRHLVRRRGQEARLRCSPMKGHSHVYWYRQLPEEGLKFMVYLQKENIIDESGMPKERFSAEFPKEGPSILRIQQVVRGDSAAYFCASSPQGATNEKLFFGSGTQLSVL.

This clonotype was recorded at least ten times. J is TRBJ1-5 and V is TRBV28, with D tentatively TRBD1 (5 bases). CDR1 is MDHEN, CDR2 SYDVKM, per germline. V was cut by 6 bases and J by 8 bases, with 11 bases left in between. The CDR3 runs to 12 residues. CDR3 region: CASSLMGEPQHF. The CDR3 region has the DNA TGTGCCAGCAGCTTAATGGGGGAGCCCCAGCATTTT.

The chain joins TRBV6-4 to TRBJ2-5; 10 nucleotides align to TRBD1. With 7 bases clipped from V and 6 bases from J, the junction kept 8 bases outside the gene matches. CDR3 length: 14 amino acids. Germline V CDR1 and CDR2: MRHNA, SNTAGT. The CDR3 nucleotides are TGTGCCAGCAATCTGGACAGGGGGGGAAAGACCCAGTACTTC. Translating it yields CASNLDRGGKTQYF.